The next 15 T cell receptor beta chains were all read from a single sample in a study of shared T cell receptors in the human thymus. Produced via immunoSEQ multiplex PCR; TCRdb's table is partial and in-frame only. Of 540,000 or so clones detected, 75% to 80% appear once; the ten largest clones hold approximately 0.013%. The same sample was also used in a study of human thymus T cells.

The source material was thymocytes. These receptors originate from a boy younger than two with a congenital heart defect.

This chain links TRBV28 with TRBJ2-7; D ambiguous. The length of the CDR3 is 13 residues. Germline CDR1 is MDHEN and CDR2 is SYDVKM. The V end lost 5 bases, the J end lost 3 bases, and 11 bases lay between the germline ends. The DNA for the CDR3 is TGTGCCAGCAGTCCCCACCCCAGCTACGAGCAGTACTTC. It is translated as CASSPHPSYEQYF.

The chain has TRBV7-6 and TRBJ2-7; D is unclear. V was shortened by 2 bases and J by 0 bases, with 11 bases between the two germline ends. CDR1 SGHVS and CDR2 FNYEAQ come from the germline V gene. This CDR3 region has 15 residues. In nucleotides, the CDR3 is TGTGCCAGCAGCTTATTCGGAGACTCCTCCTACGAGCAGTACTTC. As protein: CASSLFGDSSYEQYF.

This chain links TRBV27 with TRBJ2-3; 10 nucleotides align to TRBD2. The V and J ends lost 2 bases and 6 bases, in that order; junction bases with no gene match: 5. The germline CDR1 and CDR2 sequences are MNHEY and SMNVEV (reference sequence). There are 15 residues in the CDR3. CDR3 residues: CASSLASGSSDTQYF. The CDR3 region has the DNA TGTGCCAGCAGTTTAGCTAGCGGGAGTTCTGATACGCAGTATTTT.

The V gene is TRBV30, the J gene TRBJ2-1; D remains ambiguous. Trimming removed 2 bases at V and 5 bases at J, with 13 bases between. The germline gives CDR1 GTSNPN, CDR2 SVGIG (reference sequence). The CDR3 length is 14 residues. DNA of the CDR3: TGTGCCTGGAGTCGACTCGCTGCCGACAATGAGCAGTTCTTC. Its protein product is CAWSRLAADNEQFF.

This clone was recorded a few times. The chain has TRBV5-5 and TRBJ2-7, with 7 positions matching TRBD2. CDR3 length: 17 amino acids. The trim removed 2 bases at V and 2 bases at J, leaving 13 bases unmatched. Looked up from germline, CDR1 is SGHKS and CDR2 is YYEKEE (reference sequence). The CDR3 reads CASSFRPPSSGPYEQYF. The CDR3 region has the DNA TGTGCCAGCAGCTTTCGGCCCCCGTCTAGCGGACCCTACGAGCAGTACTTC. Supplemented by reference TRBV5-5 and TRBJ2-7, the full variable domain reads DAGVTQSPTHLIKTRGQQVTLRCSPISGHKSVSWYQQVLGQGPQFIFQYYEKEERGRGNFPDRFSARQFPNYSSELNVNALLLGDSALYLCASSFRPPSSGPYEQYFGPGTRLTVT.

This chain connects TRBV4-3 to TRBJ2-7, with a weak D call TRBD2 (6 bases). V was clipped by 1 base and J by 9 bases, with 19 bases between them. The CDR3 consists of 15 residues. Per the germline V gene, CDR1 is LGHNA and CDR2 is YSLEER. This CDR3 is CASSQVGSGRVGQYF. DNA for the CDR3: TGCGCCAGCAGCCAAGTAGGCAGCGGGCGGGTCGGGCAGTACTTC.

V and J are TRBV2 and TRBJ2-7; TRBD2 might be the D (5 bases). Per the germline V gene, CDR1 is SNHLY and CDR2 is FYNNEI. V lost 4 bases and J lost 2, with 9 bases in between. The CDR3 is 13 residues long. The CDR3 protein is CASSVLLAYEQYF. Written as DNA, the CDR3 is TGTGCCAGCAGTGTACTACTAGCCTACGAGCAGTACTTC.

V gene TRBV6-1 combines with J gene TRBJ2-7; 8 bases are shared with TRBD2. V trimming: 7 bases; J trimming: 4 bases; junction bases outside the gene matches: 12. This CDR3 is 15 amino acids long. Germline V lookup: CDR1 MNHNS, CDR2 SASEGT. The CDR3 is CASTPGGRASYEQYF. CDR3 DNA sequence: TGTGCCAGCACCCCGGGGGGGAGAGCATCTTACGAGCAGTACTTC.

This clone was counted only a few times. This sequence joins TRBV6-5 and TRBJ2-1; perhaps TRBD2 as D (6 bases). The germline V gene encodes CDR1 MNHEY and CDR2 SVGAGI. CDR3 length equals 14 residues. Between the trimmed V and J ends, which lost 6 bases and 6 bases, there was a span of 15 bases. CDR3: CASRGTRDFNEQFF. In nucleotides, the CDR3 is TGTGCCAGCAGAGGGACGCGGGATTTCAATGAGCAGTTCTTC.

A few counts support this clone. J is TRBJ2-1 and V is TRBV7-7, with 8 bases identical to TRBD2. This CDR3 region has 16 residues. Germline CDR1 reads SSHAT; CDR2 reads FNYEAQ (reference sequence). J lost 4 bases, V lost 5 bases, and 10 bases had no gene match. CDR3: CASSPTSGTKYNEQFF. CDR3 nucleotides: TGTGCCAGCAGCCCAACTAGCGGCACAAAGTACAATGAGCAGTTCTTC.

This rearrangement joins TRBV28 to TRBJ1-5, with D possibly matching TRBD1 (6 bases). Germline assignment: CDR1 MDHEN and CDR2 SYDVKM. CDR3 size: 24 residues. V was clipped by 2 bases and J by 0 bases, with 35 bases between them. CDR3 loop: CASSLVSTRGWPKGVEGSNQPQHF. Written as DNA, the CDR3 is TGTGCCAGCAGTTTAGTTTCCACACGAGGATGGCCGAAGGGGGTAGAGGGTAGCAATCAGCCCCAGCATTTT. The full variable domain, with the rest looked up from reference TRBV28 and TRBJ1-5, is DVKVTQSSRYLVKRTGEKVFLECVQDMDHENMFWYRQDPGLGLRLIYFSYDVKMKEKGDIPEGYSVSREKKERFSLILESASTNQTSMYLCASSLVSTRGWPKGVEGSNQPQHFGDGTRLSIL.

The rearrangement joins TRBV6-5 to TRBJ1-2; D possibly corresponds to TRBD1 (5 bases). Trimming took 6 bases from V and 2 from J, leaving 13 bases between them. The CDR3 is 14 residues long. Germline-derived CDR1 and CDR2 are MNHEY and SVGAGI. The CDR3 reads CASSPAGPNYGYTF. In nucleotides, the CDR3 is TGTGCCAGCAGCCCCGCGGGGCCGAACTATGGCTACACCTTC.

The chain uses TRBV28 and TRBJ2-7; D is perhaps TRBD1 (6 bases). CDR1 is MDHEN and CDR2 is SYDVKM in the germline V gene. The CDR3 is 16 residues long. The germline V and J ends were trimmed by 1 base and 2 bases, with 15 bases remaining between them. The CDR3 region is CASSLSKDRPPYEQYF. The CDR3 bases are TGTGCCAGCAGTTTATCTAAAGACAGGCCGCCCTACGAGCAGTACTTC.

This chain connects TRBV5-3 to TRBJ1-2; D is possibly TRBD1 (6 bases). TRBV5-3 is filed as an ORF, its function uncertain. V was clipped by 0 bases and J by 0 bases, with 12 bases between them. The CDR3 length is 16 residues. The CDR3 DNA is TGTGCCAGAAGCTTGGTCTTAGACAGGCCTAACTATGGCTACACCTTC. Translated: CARSLVLDRPNYGYTF.

In its sample, this clone was seen a few times. This chain links TRBV19 with TRBJ1-5; 7 nucleotides match TRBD1. The CDR3 runs to 13 residues. With V trimmed by 6 bases and J by 3 bases, 2 bases remained unmatched. Germline V lookup: CDR1 LNHDA, CDR2 SQIVND (reference sequence). This CDR3 reads CASRGTDNQPQHF. The CDR3 nucleotides read TGTGCCAGTAGAGGGACAGACAATCAGCCCCAGCATTTT. Filled out from reference TRBV19 and TRBJ1-5, the complete variable domain reads DGGITQSPKYLFRKEGQNVTLSCEQNLNHDAMYWYRQDPGQGLRLIYYSQIVNDFQKGDIAEGYSVSREKKESFPLTVTSAQKNPTAFYLCASRGTDNQPQHFGDGTRLSIL.